What follows describes a single T cell receptor (beta chain). The record originates from a study of T cells in Graves' hyperthyroidism and ophthalmopathy. RNA transcripts provided the source from which TCR beta CDR3 regions were amplified. During a first-round RT-PCR of the TCR CDR3, the HTBI primer set was used. TCRdb recomputed calls from the multiplex PCR reads with MiXCR, one row per CDR3 protein. The table shows fewer than 450,000 distinct CDR3 sequences, with about 16% occurring only once. Trimming took off 5 bases at V and 3 bases at J, with 9 bases between the two ends. This CDR3 is 13 amino acids long. The germline CDR1 and CDR2 sequences are LNHDA and SQIVND (reference sequence).

The sequenced sample was blood. This rearrangement joins TRBV19 to TRBJ2-3, with a possible D match to TRBD1 (6 bases). The receptor was isolated from a woman aged 60-75 years with Graves' ophthalmopathy. This CDR3 is CASSGDTTDTQYF. The CDR3 DNA follows: TGTGCCAGTAGTGGGGACACAACAGATACGCAGTATTTT.